This T cell receptor beta chain is drawn from a study of T-cell memory formation after mild COVID-19. TCRdb recomputed calls from the 5' RACE reads with MiXCR, one row per CDR3 protein. The profile covers 200,000 to 300,000 distinct CDR3 sequences, with 16% appearing a single time and around 23% taken by the ten largest. Per the germline V gene, CDR1 is DFQATT and CDR2 is SNEGSKA (reference sequence). This CDR3 is 14 amino acids long. J was trimmed by 5 bases and V by 5 bases; bases with no gene match: 9. This chain links TRBV20-1 with TRBJ2-5; 9 bases agree with TRBD2. The sequence was obtained from a man younger than 35 who had mild COVID-19 (a few samples of this study predate the infection). Cell type and time point are not known. The sequenced sample consisted of PBMCs or a T cell subset sorted from them (not recorded which). The CDR3: CSAGPRGGLETQYF. The CDR3 DNA follows: TGCAGTGCTGGTCCGCGGGGGGGCCTGGAGACCCAGTACTTC.